The 11 T cell receptor beta chains given below trace back to one sample, sequenced in a study of blood T cell repertoires in COVID-19 (TCRdb year 2020). Library creation used the immunoSEQ multiplex PCR assay. This is the immuneACCESS table as TCRdb keeps it, with only in-frame sequences that have V and J called. A part of the clones is gone; compared with another copy, unresolved V genes explain less than half, and the rest is unexplained. This sample is represented by hundreds of thousands of clones; approximately 90% of them were singletons. The ten most abundant clones make up over 0.95% of the sample. The sample comprised PBMCs or T cells enriched from blood (not recorded which). These receptors all stem from a man younger than 35 who had recovered from COVID-19.

The chain is built from TRBV18 and TRBJ1-1; tentatively, D is TRBD1 (5 bases). Germline-derived CDR1 and CDR2 are KGHSH and LQKENI. CDR3 length: 14 amino acids. The V end was cut by 3 bases, the J end by 1 base, with 9 bases between. This CDR3 is CASSPRDENTEAFF. In nucleotides, the CDR3 is TGTGCCAGCTCACCCAGGGATGAGAACACTGAAGCTTTCTTT.

This chain links TRBV10-3 with TRBJ1-2, with TRBD1 as a possible D gene (6 bases). Trimming pared 5 bases from V and 0 bases from J, leaving 13 bases between. CDR1 is ENHRY, CDR2 SYGVKD, per germline. This CDR3 comprises 15 residues. The CDR3 sequence: CAISPEGGANYGYTF. The CDR3 nucleotides are TGTGCCATCAGTCCCGAGGGGGGGGCTAACTATGGCTACACCTTC.

In DNA, the CDR3 is TGTGCCTGGAGTGTACTTCGCGGGAGGGCCGACTACGAGCAGTACTTC. Translation gives CAWSVLRGRADYEQYF. The V and J genes are TRBV30 and TRBJ2-7, with 9 bases aligning to TRBD2. The CDR3 runs 16 residues. The ends lost 0 bases at V and 3 bases at J; junction bases unmatched: 9. Germline lookup yields CDR1 GTSNPN and CDR2 SVGIG (reference sequence).

The chain uses TRBV4-1 and TRBJ1-1; 8 bases are shared with TRBD1. The CDR3 consists of 15 residues. In germline, CDR1 is MGHRA, CDR2 YSYEKL. Trimming cost V 2 bases and J 8 bases; bases outside gene matches: 10. CDR3 sequence reads: CASSQSSLRDREAFF. The CDR3 DNA sequence: TGCGCCAGCAGCCAATCTTCCCTTCGGGACAGGGAAGCTTTCTTT.

The V gene is TRBV30, the J gene TRBJ1-5; D remains unclear. The CDR3 totals 13 residues. V lost 0 bases, J lost 2 bases, and 5 bases lay in between. Germline CDR1 reads GTSNPN; CDR2 reads SVGIG (reference sequence). CDR3: CAWSVLGNQPQHF. As DNA, the CDR3 is TGTGCCTGGAGTGTACTCGGCAATCAGCCCCAGCATTTT.

The rearrangement joins TRBV7-6 to TRBJ2-2; TRBD2 matches at 8 bases. Germline CDR1 reads SGHVS; CDR2 reads FNYEAQ. V lost 1 base and J lost 1; bases outside the gene matches: 8. This CDR3 comprises 18 residues. DNA of the CDR3: TGTGCCAGCAGCTTAGAGGCGGGGGGCCAGAGGAACACCGGGGAGCTGTTTTTT. It encodes CASSLEAGGQRNTGELFF.

This clone was detected a few times. CDR3 residues: CASSPGRVDTEAFF. The DNA for the CDR3 is TGTGCCAGCAGTCCGGGGAGGGTTGACACTGAAGCTTTCTTT. The chain couples TRBV25-1 to TRBJ1-1; the D is unclear. The V gene's germline CDR1 is MGHDK and CDR2 SYGVNS. The CDR3 totals 14 residues. V was clipped by 5 bases and J by 3 bases, with 13 bases between them.

This chain uses TRBV27 with TRBJ1-3, with 8 bases fitting TRBD1. The CDR3 runs to 15 residues. Per germline, CDR1 MNHEY and CDR2 SMNVEV (reference sequence). V shed 7 bases, J shed 4 bases, and the junction held 9 bases outside the gene matches. This CDR3 is CASNPTGGDGNTIYF. For the CDR3, the DNA is TGTGCCAGCAATCCTACAGGGGGGGACGGAAACACCATATATTTT.

CDR3 sequence reads: CASSLEGPAGYGYTF. The CDR3, as DNA: TGTGCCAGCAGTTTAGAAGGCCCCGCGGGCTATGGCTACACCTTC. V and J are TRBV28 and TRBJ1-2, with D uncertain. The V gene's germline CDR1 is MDHEN and CDR2 SYDVKM. The CDR3 runs to 15 residues. Trimming removed 2 bases from V and 4 bases from J, with 14 bases in between.

The V and J genes are TRBV3-1 (or the pseudogene TRBV3-2) and TRBJ2-1; D not resolved. Germline values: CDR1 LGHDT, CDR2 YNNKEL (reference sequence). The CDR3 is 15 amino acids. V dropped 1 base and J dropped 2 bases, with 9 bases sitting between them. The CDR3 DNA is TGTGCCAGCAGCCAAGCCCAGAACCCCTACAATGAGCAGTTCTTC. Translation: CASSQAQNPYNEQFF.

This chain connects TRBV6-4 to TRBJ2-4; 9 bases line up with TRBD1. Germline values: CDR1 MRHNA, CDR2 SNTAGT. The CDR3 length is 15 residues. J lost 6 bases, V lost 4 bases, and 7 bases had no gene match. CDR3 DNA: TGTGCCAGCAGTGTCTCTACAGGGGGCGCAAACATTCAGTACTTC. It specifies CASSVSTGGANIQYF.